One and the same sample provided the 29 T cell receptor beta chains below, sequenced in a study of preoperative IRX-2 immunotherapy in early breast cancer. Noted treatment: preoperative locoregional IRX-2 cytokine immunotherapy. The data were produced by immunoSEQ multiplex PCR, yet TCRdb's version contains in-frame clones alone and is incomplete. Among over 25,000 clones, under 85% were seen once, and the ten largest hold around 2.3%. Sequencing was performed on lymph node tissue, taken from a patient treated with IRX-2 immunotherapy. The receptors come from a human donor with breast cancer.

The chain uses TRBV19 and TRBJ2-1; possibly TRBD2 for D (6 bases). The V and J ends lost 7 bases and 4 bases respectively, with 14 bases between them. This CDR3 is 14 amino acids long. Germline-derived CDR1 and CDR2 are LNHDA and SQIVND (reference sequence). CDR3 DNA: TGTGCCAGTATTGGGGGACTGGTTTACAATGAGCAGTTCTTC. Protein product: CASIGGLVYNEQFF.

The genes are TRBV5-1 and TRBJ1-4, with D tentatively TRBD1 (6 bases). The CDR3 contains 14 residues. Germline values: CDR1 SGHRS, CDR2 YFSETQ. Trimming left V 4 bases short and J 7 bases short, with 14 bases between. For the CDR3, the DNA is TGCGCCAGCAGCGGGGACACCCAACGTGAAAAACTGTTTTTT. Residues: CASSGDTQREKLFF.

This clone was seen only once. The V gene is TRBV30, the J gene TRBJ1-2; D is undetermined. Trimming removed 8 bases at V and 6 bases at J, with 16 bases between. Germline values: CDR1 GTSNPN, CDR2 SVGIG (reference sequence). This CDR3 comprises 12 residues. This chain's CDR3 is CALDPPNDGYTF. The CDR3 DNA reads TGTGCCCTGGACCCCCCAAACGATGGCTACACCTTC.

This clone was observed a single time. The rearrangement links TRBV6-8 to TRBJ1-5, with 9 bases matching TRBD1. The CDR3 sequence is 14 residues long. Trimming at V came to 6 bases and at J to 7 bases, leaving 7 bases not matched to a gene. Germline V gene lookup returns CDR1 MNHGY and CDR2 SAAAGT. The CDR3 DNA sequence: TGTGCCAGCAGGTCGGGACAGGGAATACAGCCCCAGCATTTT. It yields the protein CASRSGQGIQPQHF.

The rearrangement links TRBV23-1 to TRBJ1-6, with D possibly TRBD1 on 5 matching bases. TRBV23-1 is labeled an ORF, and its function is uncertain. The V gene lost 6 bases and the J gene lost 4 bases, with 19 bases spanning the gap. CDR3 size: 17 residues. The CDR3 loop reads CASSQERGIYYNSPLHF. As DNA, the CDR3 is TGCGCCAGCAGCCAAGAGAGGGGAATCTATTATAATTCACCCCTCCACTTT.

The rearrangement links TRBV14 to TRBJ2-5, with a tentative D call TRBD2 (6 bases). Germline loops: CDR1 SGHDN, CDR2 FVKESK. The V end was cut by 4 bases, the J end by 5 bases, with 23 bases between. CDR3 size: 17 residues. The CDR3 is CASSPLLAGTKRETQYF. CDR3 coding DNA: TGTGCCAGCAGCCCCTTACTAGCCGGGACCAAACGTGAGACCCAGTACTTC.

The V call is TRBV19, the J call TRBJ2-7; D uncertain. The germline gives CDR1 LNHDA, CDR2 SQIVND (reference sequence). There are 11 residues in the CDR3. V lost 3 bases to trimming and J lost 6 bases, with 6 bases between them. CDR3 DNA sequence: TGTGCCAGTAGTATTTCAGGCGAGCAGTACTTC. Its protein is CASSISGEQYF. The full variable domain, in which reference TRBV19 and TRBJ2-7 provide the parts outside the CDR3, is DGGITQSPKYLFRKEGQNVTLSCEQNLNHDAMYWYRQDPGQGLRLIYYSQIVNDFQKGDIAEGYSVSREKKESFPLTVTSAQKNPTAFYLCASSISGEQYFGPGTRLTVT.

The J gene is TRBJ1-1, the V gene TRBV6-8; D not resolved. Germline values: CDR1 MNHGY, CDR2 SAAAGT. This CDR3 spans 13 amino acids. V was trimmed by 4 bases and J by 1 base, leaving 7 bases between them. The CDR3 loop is CASSFFPNTEAFF. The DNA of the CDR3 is TGTGCCAGCAGTTTTTTTCCGAACACTGAAGCTTTCTTT.

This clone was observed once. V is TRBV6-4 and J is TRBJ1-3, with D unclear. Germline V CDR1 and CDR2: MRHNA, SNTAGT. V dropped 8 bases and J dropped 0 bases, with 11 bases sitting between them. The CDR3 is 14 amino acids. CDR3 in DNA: TGTGCCAGCTTCTCAGACGCCTCTGGAAACACCATATATTTT. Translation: CASFSDASGNTIYF.

CDR3 sequence reads: CASSQDVMSDRRAEAFF. CDR3 nucleotides: TGCGCCAGCAGCCAAGATGTTATGTCGGACAGGCGGGCTGAAGCTTTCTTT. The rearrangement joins TRBV23-1 to TRBJ1-1; 7 bases agree with TRBD1. TRBV23-1 is labeled an ORF, and its function is uncertain. Unmatched junction bases numbered 19, after V lost 6 bases and J lost 6 bases. The CDR3 is made up of 17 amino acids.

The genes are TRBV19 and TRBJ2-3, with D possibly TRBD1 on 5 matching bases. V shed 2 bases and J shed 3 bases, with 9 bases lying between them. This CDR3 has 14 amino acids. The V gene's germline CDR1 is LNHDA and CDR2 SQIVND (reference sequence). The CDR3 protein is CASSITRVTDTQYF. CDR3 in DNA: TGTGCCAGTAGTATAACCAGGGTGACAGATACGCAGTATTTT.

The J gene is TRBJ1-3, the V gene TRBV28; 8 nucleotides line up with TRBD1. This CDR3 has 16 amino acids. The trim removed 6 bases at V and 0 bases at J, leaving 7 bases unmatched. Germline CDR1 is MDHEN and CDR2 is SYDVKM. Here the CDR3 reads CASSGQGFSSGNTIYF. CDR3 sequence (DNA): TGTGCCAGCAGCGGACAGGGCTTCTCCTCTGGAAACACCATATATTTT.

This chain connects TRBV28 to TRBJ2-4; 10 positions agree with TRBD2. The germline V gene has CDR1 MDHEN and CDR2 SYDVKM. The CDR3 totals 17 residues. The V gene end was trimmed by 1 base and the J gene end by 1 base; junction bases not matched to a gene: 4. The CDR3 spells CASSLSASGSAKNIQYF. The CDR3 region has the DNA TGTGCCAGCAGTTTATCGGCTAGCGGGAGTGCCAAAAACATTCAGTACTTC.

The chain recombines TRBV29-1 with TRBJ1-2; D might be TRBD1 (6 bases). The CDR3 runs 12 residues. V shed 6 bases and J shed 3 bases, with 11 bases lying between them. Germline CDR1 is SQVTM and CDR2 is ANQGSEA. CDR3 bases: TGCAGCGTCGGGGGCCGAGACTATGGCTACACCTTC. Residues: CSVGGRDYGYTF.

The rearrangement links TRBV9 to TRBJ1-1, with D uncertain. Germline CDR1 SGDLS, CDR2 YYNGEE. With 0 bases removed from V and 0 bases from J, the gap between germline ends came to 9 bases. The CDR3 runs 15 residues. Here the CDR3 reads CASSVGAGLNTEAFF. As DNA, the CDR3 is TGTGCCAGCAGCGTAGGGGCCGGGTTGAACACTGAAGCTTTCTTT.

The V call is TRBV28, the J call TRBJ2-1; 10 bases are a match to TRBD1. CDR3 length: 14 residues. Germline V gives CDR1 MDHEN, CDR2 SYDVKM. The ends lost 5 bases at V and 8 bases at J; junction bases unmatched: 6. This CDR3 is CASSERQGADEQFF. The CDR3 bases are TGTGCCAGCAGTGAAAGACAGGGGGCGGATGAGCAGTTCTTC.

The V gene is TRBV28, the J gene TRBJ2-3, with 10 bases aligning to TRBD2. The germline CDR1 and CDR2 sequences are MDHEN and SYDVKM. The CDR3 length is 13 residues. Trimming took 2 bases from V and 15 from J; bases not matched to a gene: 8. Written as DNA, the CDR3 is TGTGCCAGCAGTTTAAAACCTAGCGGGAGTATATATTTT. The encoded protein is CASSLKPSGSIYF.

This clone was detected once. CDR3 amino acids: CASSLGSLGQGAQWMYEQYF. Here the CDR3 DNA reads TGTGCCAGCAGTTTAGGGTCGTTGGGACAGGGGGCTCAATGGATGTACGAGCAGTACTTC. The genes are TRBV6-8 and TRBJ2-7, with 12 nucleotides matching TRBD1. Per the germline V gene, CDR1 is MNHGY and CDR2 is SAAAGT. J gave up 4 bases and V 4 bases, and 20 bases lay outside the gene matches. There are 20 residues in the CDR3.

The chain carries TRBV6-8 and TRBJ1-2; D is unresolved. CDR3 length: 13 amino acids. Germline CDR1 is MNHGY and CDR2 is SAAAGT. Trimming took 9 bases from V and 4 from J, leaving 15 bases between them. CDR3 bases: TGTGCCAGTCGGGAATTGGTGGGCTATGGCTACACCTTC. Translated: CASRELVGYGYTF.

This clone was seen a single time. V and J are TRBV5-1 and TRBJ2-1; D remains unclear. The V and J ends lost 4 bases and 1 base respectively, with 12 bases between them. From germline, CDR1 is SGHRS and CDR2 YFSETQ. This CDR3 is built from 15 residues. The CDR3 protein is CASSPGVGSYNEQFF. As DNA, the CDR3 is TGCGCCAGCAGCCCYGGGGTTGGATCCTACAATGAGCAGTTCTTC.

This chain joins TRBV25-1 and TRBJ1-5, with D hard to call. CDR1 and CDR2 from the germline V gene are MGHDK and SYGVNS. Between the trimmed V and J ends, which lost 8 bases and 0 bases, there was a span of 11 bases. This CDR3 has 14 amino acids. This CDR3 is CASGKYYSNQPQHF. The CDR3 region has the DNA TGTGCCAGCGGAAAGTACTATAGCAATCAGCCCCAGCATTTT.

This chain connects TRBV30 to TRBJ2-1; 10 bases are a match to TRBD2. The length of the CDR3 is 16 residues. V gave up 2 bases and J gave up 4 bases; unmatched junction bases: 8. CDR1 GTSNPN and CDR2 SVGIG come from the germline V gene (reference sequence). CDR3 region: CAWSRPSGSLYNEQFF. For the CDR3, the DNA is TGTGCCTGGAGTAGGCCTAGCGGGAGCTTGTACAATGAGCAGTTCTTC.

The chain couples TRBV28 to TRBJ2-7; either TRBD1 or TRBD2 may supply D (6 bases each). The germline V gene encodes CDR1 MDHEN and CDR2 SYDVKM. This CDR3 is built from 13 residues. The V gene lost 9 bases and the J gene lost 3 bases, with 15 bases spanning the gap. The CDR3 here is CASTGGADYEQYF. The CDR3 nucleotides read TGTGCCAGTACCGGGGGCGCGGACTACGAGCAGTACTTC.

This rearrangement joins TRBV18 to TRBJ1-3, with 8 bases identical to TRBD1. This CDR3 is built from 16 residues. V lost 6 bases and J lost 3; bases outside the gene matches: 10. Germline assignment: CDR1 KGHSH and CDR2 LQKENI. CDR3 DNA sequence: TGTGCCAGCTCCCAAACAACAGGGGGTCTTGGAAACACCATATATTTT. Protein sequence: CASSQTTGGLGNTIYF.

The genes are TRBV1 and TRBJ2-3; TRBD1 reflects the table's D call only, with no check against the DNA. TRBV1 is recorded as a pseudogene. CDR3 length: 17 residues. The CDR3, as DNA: TGCGCCAGCAGCCCTTTCGACAGCCCGGGCGGCACAGATACGCAGTATTTT. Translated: CASSPFDSPGGTDTQYF.

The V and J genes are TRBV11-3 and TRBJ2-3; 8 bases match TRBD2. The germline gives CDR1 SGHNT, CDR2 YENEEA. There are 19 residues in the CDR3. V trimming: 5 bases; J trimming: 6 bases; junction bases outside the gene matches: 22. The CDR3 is CASSQLTSRGSGDPDTQYF. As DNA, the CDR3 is TGTGCCAGCAGCCAACTGACCTCTCGCGGTAGCGGGGACCCGGATACGCAGTATTTT. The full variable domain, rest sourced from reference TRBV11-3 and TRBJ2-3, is EAGVVQSPRYKIIEKKQPVAFWCNPISGHNTLYWYLQNLGQGPELLIRYENEEAVDDSQLPKDRFSAERLKGVDSTLKIQPAELGDSAVYLCASSQLTSRGSGDPDTQYFGPGTRLTVL.

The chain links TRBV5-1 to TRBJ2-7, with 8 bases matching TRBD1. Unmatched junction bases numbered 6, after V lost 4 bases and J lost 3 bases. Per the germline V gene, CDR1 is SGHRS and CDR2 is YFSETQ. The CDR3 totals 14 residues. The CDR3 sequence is CASSPGQGIYEQYF. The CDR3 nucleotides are TGCGCCAGCAGCCCTGGACAGGGAATCTACGAGCAGTACTTC.

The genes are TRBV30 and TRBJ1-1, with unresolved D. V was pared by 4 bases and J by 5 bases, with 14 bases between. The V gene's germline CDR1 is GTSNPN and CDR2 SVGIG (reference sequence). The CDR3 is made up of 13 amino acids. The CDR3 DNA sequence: TGTGCCTGGAAGGGTGGGCATGGGACTGAAGCTTTCTTT. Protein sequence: CAWKGGHGTEAFF. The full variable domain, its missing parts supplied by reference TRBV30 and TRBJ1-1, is SQTIHQWPATLVQPVGSPLSLECTVEGTSNPNLYWYRQAAGRGLQLLFYSVGIGQISSEVPQNLSASRPQDRQFILSSKKLLLSDSGFYLCAWKGGHGTEAFFGQGTRLTVV.

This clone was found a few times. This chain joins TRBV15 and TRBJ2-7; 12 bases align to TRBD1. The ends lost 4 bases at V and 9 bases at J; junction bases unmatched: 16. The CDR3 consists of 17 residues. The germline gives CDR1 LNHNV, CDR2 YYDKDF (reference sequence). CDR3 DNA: TGTGCCACCAGCAACCGGGACAGGGGGCTTATGGTCTTTGCGCAGTACTTC. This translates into CATSNRDRGLMVFAQYF.